A single sample gave rise to the 14 T cell receptor beta chains below, sequenced in a study of control samples from healthy donors and cancer patients. Method: immunoSEQ multiplex PCR; TCRdb's copy keeps in-frame clones and lacks some. Of around 100,000 clones in the sample, more than 75% are singletons; the top ten hold over 15%. The material sequenced was blood. The receptors derive from a woman aged 45-59 years in good health.

This rearrangement joins TRBV30 to TRBJ1-2; D is uncertain. This CDR3 region has 12 residues. Germline values: CDR1 GTSNPN, CDR2 SVGIG (reference sequence). V gave up 1 base and J gave up 8 bases, with 11 bases separating them. The CDR3: CAWSEKGSGYTF. CDR3 in DNA: TGTGCCTGGAGTGAGAAAGGGTCCGGCTACACCTTC.

The chain recombines TRBV10-3 with TRBJ2-5; 9 nucleotides match TRBD1. The V gene end was trimmed by 2 bases and the J gene end by 1 base; junction bases not matched to a gene: 11. The CDR3 length is 18 residues. Germline CDR1 is ENHRY and CDR2 is SYGVKD. The CDR3 loop is CAISEGVQQGAFQETQYF. For the CDR3, the DNA is TGTGCCATCAGTGAGGGGGTTCAACAGGGGGCATTCCAAGAGACCCAGTACTTC.

V and J are TRBV19 and TRBJ2-4; TRBD2 agrees at 14 bases. CDR1 LNHDA and CDR2 SQIVND come from the germline V gene (reference sequence). This CDR3 is built from 19 residues. Trimming at V came to 7 bases and at J to 0 bases, leaving 11 bases not matched to a gene. In DNA form, the CDR3 reads TGTGCCAGTAAAAGGACTAGCGGGGGGTATGCCCCAGCCAAAAACATTCAGTACTTC. Its translation is CASKRTSGGYAPAKNIQYF.

This clone has only one observation. Written as DNA, the CDR3 is TGTGCCAGCAGTAGACGGGGACAGGGAAGCAATCAGCCCCAGCATTTT. Protein sequence: CASSRRGQGSNQPQHF. The chain recombines TRBV27 with TRBJ1-5, with 9 bases matching TRBD1. CDR3 length: 16 residues. Germline CDR1 and CDR2: MNHEY and SMNVEV (reference sequence). V lost 5 bases, J lost 1 base, and 6 bases stayed unmatched.

V gene TRBV6-5 combines with J gene TRBJ2-2, with D possibly being TRBD2 (5 bases). Trimming took 2 bases from V and 1 from J, leaving 8 bases between them. The CDR3 consists of 15 residues. Germline V gene lookup returns CDR1 MNHEY and CDR2 SVGAGI. The chain's CDR3 is CASSYERRNTGELFF. CDR3 sequence (DNA): TGTGCCAGCAGTTACGAGCGGAGGAACACCGGGGAGCTGTTTTTT.

V usage is TRBV19 and J usage is TRBJ2-3; 10 nucleotides line up with TRBD2. The CDR3 is made up of 13 amino acids. With V trimmed by 6 bases and J by 8 bases, 5 bases remained unmatched. CDR1 and CDR2 (germline): LNHDA, SQIVND (reference sequence). This CDR3 is CASRKLAGGTQYF. CDR3 DNA sequence: TGTGCCAGTAGGAAATTAGCGGGGGGTACGCAGTATTTT.

The chain carries TRBV7-3 and TRBJ2-1, with 9 positions matching TRBD2. Looked up from germline, CDR1 is SGHTA and CDR2 is FQGTGA. The CDR3 is 16 residues long. J gave up 2 bases and V 5 bases, and 7 bases lay outside the gene matches. The CDR3: CASSLLAGRAYNEQFF. DNA for the CDR3: TGTGCCAGCAGCCTTCTAGCGGGGCGGGCCTACAATGAGCAGTTCTTC. The full variable domain, completed using reference TRBV7-3 and TRBJ2-1, is GAGVSQTPSNKVTEKGKYVELRCDPISGHTALYWYRQSLGQGPEFLIYFQGTGAADDSGLPNDRFFAVRPEGSVSTLKIQRTERGDSAVYLCASSLLAGRAYNEQFFGPGTRLTVL.

The chain carries TRBV5-5 and TRBJ1-6; TRBD1 agrees at 8 bases. Germline trimming cut 2 bases from V and 0 bases from J; bases unmatched to any gene: 10. The CDR3 runs 19 residues. Germline V gene data show CDR1 as SGHKS and CDR2 as YYEKEE (reference sequence). CDR3 residues: CASSFSYWDRSSYNSPLHF. The CDR3 DNA follows: TGTGCCAGCAGCTTTTCTTACTGGGACAGGTCCTCCTATAATTCACCCCTCCACTTT.

The chain couples TRBV3-1 (or the pseudogene TRBV3-2) to TRBJ2-2; 8 positions agree with TRBD1. The CDR3 totals 17 residues. Looked up from germline, CDR1 is LGHDT and CDR2 is YNNKEL (reference sequence). V trimming: 0 bases; J trimming: 4 bases; junction bases outside the gene matches: 7. The CDR3 reads CASSQDRGPVGTGELFF. DNA of the CDR3: TGTGCCAGCAGCCAAGACAGGGGGCCTGTGGGCACCGGGGAGCTGTTTTTT.

The genes are TRBV5-1 and TRBJ2-3; D may be TRBD2 (5 bases). CDR1 and CDR2 from the germline V gene are SGHRS and YFSETQ. V gave up 0 bases and J gave up 5 bases, with 16 bases separating them. This CDR3 comprises 16 residues. The CDR3 nucleotides read TGCGCCAGCAGCTTGGGGGATCGCGGAGGTGGAGATACGCAGTATTTT. Protein sequence: CASSLGDRGGGDTQYF.

The chain uses TRBV14 and TRBJ2-5; either TRBD1 or TRBD2 may supply D (5 bases each). Germline V gene lookup returns CDR1 SGHDN and CDR2 FVKESK. The CDR3 is 18 residues long. The V gene lost 3 bases and the J gene lost 2 bases, with 22 bases spanning the gap. The CDR3 nucleotides are TGTGCCAGCAGCCAGAATATCCGCGCGAGGGGCGTACAAGAGACCCAGTACTTC. Protein product: CASSQNIRARGVQETQYF.

The genes are TRBV3-1 (or the pseudogene TRBV3-2) and TRBJ1-6; D perhaps matches TRBD1 (6 bases). Germline CDR1 LGHDT, CDR2 YNNKEL (reference sequence). V lost 0 bases and J lost 0, with 12 bases in between. The CDR3 loop spans 18 amino acids. This CDR3 is CASSQDSGASSYNSPLHF. Written as DNA, the CDR3 is TGTGCCAGCAGCCAAGATTCGGGGGCAAGCTCCTATAATTCACCCCTCCACTTT.

The rearrangement uses TRBV6-5 and TRBJ1-2; possible D gene TRBD1, 6 bases. Trimming shortened V by 6 bases and J by 3 bases, and 11 bases separated the two germline ends. Germline CDR1 reads MNHEY; CDR2 reads SVGAGI. The CDR3 spans 13 residues. The CDR3 loop is CASSGGADYGYTF. Here the CDR3 DNA reads TGTGCCAGCAGCGGGGGGGCGGACTATGGCTACACCTTC.

The V and J genes are TRBV5-4 and TRBJ2-7, with 9 bases lining up with TRBD2. V lost 3 bases and J lost 2; bases outside the gene matches: 6. CDR1 is SGHNT and CDR2 is YYREEE in the germline V gene (reference sequence). This CDR3 region has 15 residues. The CDR3 sequence: CASSWGLAGPYEQYF. Written as DNA, the CDR3 is TGTGCCAGCAGCTGGGGCCTAGCGGGACCCTACGAGCAGTACTTC.